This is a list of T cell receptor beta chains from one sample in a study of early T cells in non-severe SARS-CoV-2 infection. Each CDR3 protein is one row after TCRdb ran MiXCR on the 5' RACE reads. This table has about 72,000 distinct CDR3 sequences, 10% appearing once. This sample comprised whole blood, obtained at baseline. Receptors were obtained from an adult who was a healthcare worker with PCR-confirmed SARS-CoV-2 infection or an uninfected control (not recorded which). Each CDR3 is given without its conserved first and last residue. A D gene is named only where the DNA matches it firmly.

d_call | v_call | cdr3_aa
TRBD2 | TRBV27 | ASSPRTRGASYEQY
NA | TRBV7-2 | ASSLEASQETQY
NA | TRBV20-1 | SARRQGGYEQY
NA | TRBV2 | ASRGEFRTTEAF
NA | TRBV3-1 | ASSQDFEGYT
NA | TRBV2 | ASRGSRGNTGELF
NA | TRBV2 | ASSPSPKNIQY
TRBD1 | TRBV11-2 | ASSLTSGQGNTIY
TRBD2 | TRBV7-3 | ASSLRSSGGVPDTQY
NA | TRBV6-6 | ASSYRNEKLF
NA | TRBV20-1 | SARTGPSNSPLH
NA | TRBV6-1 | ASSERGRAYEQY
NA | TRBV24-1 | ATSDFGDGVYNEQF
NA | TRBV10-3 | AISESVWEQY
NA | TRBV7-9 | ASSLPAGTSEKLF
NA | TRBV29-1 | SVEDGRDPYGYT
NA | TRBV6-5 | ASSYGEGGYGYT
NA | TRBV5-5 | ASTLDSSSTDTQY
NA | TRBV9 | ASSDPTPYEQY
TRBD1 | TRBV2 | ASRGQGNPDTQY
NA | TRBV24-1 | ATSDSAGGPGNQPQH
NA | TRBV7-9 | ASSLLLGNTEAF
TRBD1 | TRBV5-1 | ASSLTGDNYGYT
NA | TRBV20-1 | SATRNPNSPLH
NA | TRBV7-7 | ASSSDGNTGELF
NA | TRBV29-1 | SVGFWTPSYEQY
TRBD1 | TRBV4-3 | ASSQDEGARSYEQY
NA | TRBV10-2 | ASVEGSYTEAF
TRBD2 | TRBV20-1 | SAAGLAGGHFNNEQF
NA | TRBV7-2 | ASSPGGREQF
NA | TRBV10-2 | ASRSSYEQY
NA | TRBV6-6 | ASSPQRAGAEQY
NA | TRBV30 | AWSRKGGQPQH
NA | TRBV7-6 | ASSPTSRASTEAF
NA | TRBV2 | ASGQTRVTHY
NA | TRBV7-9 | ASSPFPGNGYT
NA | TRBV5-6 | ASNTGQVNTEAF
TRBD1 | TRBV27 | ASSEPDRGDFISPLH
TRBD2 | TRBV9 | ASSKTTSEATDTQY
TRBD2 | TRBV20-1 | SATGSGGATYEQY
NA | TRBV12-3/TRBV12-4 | ASSLAGIDNEQF
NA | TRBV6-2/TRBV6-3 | ASSQGREQY
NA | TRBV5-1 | ASSWVMSGEQF
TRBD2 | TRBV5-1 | ASSSTGGGGFSYNEQF
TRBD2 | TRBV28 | ASSLRQGGYEQY
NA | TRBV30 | AWSDYYEQY
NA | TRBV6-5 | ASSRDRPSGNTIY
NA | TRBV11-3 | ASSHPAEYTDYNEQF
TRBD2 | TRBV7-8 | ASREGVAGYTSYEQY
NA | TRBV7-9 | ASSPPRAYEQY
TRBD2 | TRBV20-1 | SAPSGGAKNIQY
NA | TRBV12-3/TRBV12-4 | ASTPLITGELF
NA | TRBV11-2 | ASRTSPGGRSDTQY
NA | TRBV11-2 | ASSFYGTAPSGELF
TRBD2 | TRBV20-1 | SARQAGYQETQY
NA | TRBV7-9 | ASSPISGEQF
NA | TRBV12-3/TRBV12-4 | ASSFVSTEGTNEKLF
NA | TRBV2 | ASSTTRGAQETQY
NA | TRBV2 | ASTSTGSNSPLH